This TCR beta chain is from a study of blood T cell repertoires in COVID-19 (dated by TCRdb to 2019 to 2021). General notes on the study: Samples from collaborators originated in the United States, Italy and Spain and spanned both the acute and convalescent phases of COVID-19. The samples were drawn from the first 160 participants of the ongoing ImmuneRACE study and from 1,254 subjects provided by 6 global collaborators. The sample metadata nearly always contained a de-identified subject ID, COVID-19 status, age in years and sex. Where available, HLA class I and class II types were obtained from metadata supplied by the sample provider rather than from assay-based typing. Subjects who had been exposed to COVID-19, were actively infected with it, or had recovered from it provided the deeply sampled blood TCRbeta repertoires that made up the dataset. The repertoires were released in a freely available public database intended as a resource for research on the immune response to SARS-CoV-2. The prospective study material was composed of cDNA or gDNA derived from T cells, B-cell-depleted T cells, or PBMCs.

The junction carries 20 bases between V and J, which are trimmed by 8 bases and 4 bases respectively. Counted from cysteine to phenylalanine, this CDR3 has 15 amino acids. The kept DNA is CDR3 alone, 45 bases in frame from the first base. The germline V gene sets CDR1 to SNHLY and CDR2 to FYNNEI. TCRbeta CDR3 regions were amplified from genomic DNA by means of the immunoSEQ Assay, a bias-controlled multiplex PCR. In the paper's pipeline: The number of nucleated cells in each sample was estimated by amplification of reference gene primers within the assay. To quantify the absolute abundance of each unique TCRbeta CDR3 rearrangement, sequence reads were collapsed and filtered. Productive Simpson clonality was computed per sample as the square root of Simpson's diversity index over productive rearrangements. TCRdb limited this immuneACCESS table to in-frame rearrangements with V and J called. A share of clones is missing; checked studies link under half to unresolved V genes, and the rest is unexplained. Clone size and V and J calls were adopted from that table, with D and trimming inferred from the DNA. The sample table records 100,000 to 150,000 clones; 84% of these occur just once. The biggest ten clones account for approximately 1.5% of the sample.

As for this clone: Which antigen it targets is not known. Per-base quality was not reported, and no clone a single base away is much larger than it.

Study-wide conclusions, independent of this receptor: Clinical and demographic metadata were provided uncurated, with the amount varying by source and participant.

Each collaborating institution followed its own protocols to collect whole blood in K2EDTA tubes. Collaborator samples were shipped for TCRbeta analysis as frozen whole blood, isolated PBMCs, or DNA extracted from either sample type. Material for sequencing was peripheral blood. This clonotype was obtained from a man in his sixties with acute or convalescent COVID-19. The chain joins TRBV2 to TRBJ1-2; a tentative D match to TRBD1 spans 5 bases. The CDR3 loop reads CASRLNSGGSYGYTF. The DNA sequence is TGTGCCAGCCGGTTAAACAGCGGGGGATCCTATGGCTACACCTTC.